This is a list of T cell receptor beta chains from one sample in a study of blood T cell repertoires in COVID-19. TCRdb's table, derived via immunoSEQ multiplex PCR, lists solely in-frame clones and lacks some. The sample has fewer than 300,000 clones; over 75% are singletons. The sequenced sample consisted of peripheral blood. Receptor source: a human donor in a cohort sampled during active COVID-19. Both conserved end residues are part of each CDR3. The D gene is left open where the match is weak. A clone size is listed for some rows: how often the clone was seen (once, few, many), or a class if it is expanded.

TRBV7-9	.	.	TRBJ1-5	TGTGCCAGCAGCGGCGGAGTGGTGAGCAATCAGCCCCAGCATTTT	CASSGGVVSNQPQHF
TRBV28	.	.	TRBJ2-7	TGTGCCAGCAGACCGCGGGACGGGAGACTACTCGAGCAGTACTTC	CASRPRDGRLLEQYF
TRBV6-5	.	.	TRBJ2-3	TGTGCCAGCAGTCCAGGGTGGAGCACAGATACGCAGTATTTT	CASSPGWSTDTQYF
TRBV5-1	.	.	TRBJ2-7	TGCGCCAGCAGACCCACGCAGGAAGCGGATTCCTACGAGCAGTACTTC	CASRPTQEADSYEQYF
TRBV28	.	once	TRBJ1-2	TGTGCCACGACAACGGGACTGAACTATGGCTACACCTTC	CATTTGLNYGYTF
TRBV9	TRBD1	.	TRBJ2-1	TGTGCCAGCAGCGCGGGACAGGGGTACAATGAGCAGTTCTTC	CASSAGQGYNEQFF
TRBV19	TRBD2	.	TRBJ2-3	TGTGCCAGTAGTACTTCCTCCGCGGGAGGCCCCACAGATACGCAGTATTTT	CASSTSSAGGPTDTQYF
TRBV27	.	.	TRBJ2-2	TGTGCCAGCAGTTTCCACCTAACCGGGGAGCTGTTTTTT	CASSFHLTGELFF
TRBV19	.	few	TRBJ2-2	TGTGCCAGTAATCGCCGACAGAACACCGGGGAGCTGTTTTTT	CASNRRQNTGELFF
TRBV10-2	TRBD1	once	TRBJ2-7	TGCGCCAGCAGCCTGGGTGGCGCAGGGGGCCTAACCTACGAGCAGTACTTC	CASSLGGAGGLTYEQYF
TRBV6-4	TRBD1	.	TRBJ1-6	TGTGCCAGCAGACGGACCGGGACAGGGCTACTTAATTCACCCCTCCACTTT	CASRRTGTGLLNSPLHF
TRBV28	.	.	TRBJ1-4	TGTGCCAGCAGTCCCTTTCTCAGGGGTCATGAAAAACTGTTTTTT	CASSPFLRGHEKLFF
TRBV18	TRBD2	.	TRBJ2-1	TGTGCCAGCTCACCACTCCGACTAGCGGGAGGCCCTAACAGTGAGCAGTTCTTC	CASSPLRLAGGPNSEQFF
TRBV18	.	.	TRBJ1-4	TGTGCCAGCTCACCAATGACAACGCCTAATGAAAAACTGTTTTTT	CASSPMTTPNEKLFF
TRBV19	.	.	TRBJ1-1	TGTGCCAGTAGTCCGGGGGGACATCAGGTCAACACTGAAGCTTTCTTT	CASSPGGHQVNTEAFF
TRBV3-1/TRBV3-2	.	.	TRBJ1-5	TGTGCCAGCGGAGATTTTGATCAGCCCCAGCATTTT	CASGDFDQPQHF
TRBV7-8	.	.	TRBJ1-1	TGTGCCAGCAGCTTAGCCCGACAGTCGCCGAACACTGAAGCTTTCTTT	CASSLARQSPNTEAFF
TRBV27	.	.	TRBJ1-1	TGTGCCAGCAGTATCCTCCGGGGTGAAGCTTTCTTT	CASSILRGEAFF
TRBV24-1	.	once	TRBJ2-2	TGTGCCACCAGTGGTAGTTTAAACACCGGGGAGCTGTTTTTT	CATSGSLNTGELFF
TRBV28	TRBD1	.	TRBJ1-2	TGTGCCAGCAGTTTATCTGCAGGGGGTGTAGGCTATGGCTACACCTTC	CASSLSAGGVGYGYTF
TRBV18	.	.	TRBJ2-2	TGTGCCAGCTCAGTCGAGTCGAACGGGGAGCTGTTTTTT	CASSVESNGELFF
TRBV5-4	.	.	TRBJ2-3	TGTGCCAGCAGTGTGACTAGGTCAGATACGCAGTATTTT	CASSVTRSDTQYF
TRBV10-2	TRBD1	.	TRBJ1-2	TGCGCCAGCAGCTGGGACAGGGTGCCTGTTGACTATGGCTACACCTTC	CASSWDRVPVDYGYTF
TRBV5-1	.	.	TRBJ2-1	TGCGCCAGCAGCTTGGCCGGCGGTAACATCAATGAGCAGTTCTTC	CASSLAGGNINEQFF
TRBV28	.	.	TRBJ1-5	TGTGCCAGCAGTTCAGGTGGGGGGACTCAGCCCCAGCATTTT	CASSSGGGTQPQHF
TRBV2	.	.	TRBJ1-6	TGTGCCAGCACGGGAGTTGATAATTCACCCCTCCACTTT	CASTGVDNSPLHF
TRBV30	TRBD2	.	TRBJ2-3	TGTGCCTGGAGTAAAGTGGGAGGGTCCTCCGATACGCAGTATTTT	CAWSKVGGSSDTQYF
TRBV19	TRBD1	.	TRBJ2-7	TGTGCCAGCAGTACTCTCAGGGGGCTAATCGTTTTC	CASSTLRGLIVF
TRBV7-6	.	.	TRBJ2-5	TGTGCCAGCAGCTTAACACAGGGAAGAGAGACCCAGTACTTC	CASSLTQGRETQYF
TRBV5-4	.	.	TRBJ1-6	TGTGCCAGCAGCCCCCAGATTAATTCACCCCTCCACTTT	CASSPQINSPLHF
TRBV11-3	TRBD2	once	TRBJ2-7	TGTGCCAGCAGCGTAGCGGGAGTAGGCGAGCAGTACTTC	CASSVAGVGEQYF
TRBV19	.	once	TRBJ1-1	TGTGCCAGTGTTTCGGGTGAAGCTTTCTTT	CASVSGEAFF
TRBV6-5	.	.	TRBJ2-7	TGTGCCAGCAGCCTACGGGGTTACGAGCAGTACTTC	CASSLRGYEQYF
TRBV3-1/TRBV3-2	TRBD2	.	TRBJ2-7	TGTGCCAGCAGCCCCACAGGACGTCCGGGGAGGGACGAGCAGTACTTC	CASSPTGRPGRDEQYF
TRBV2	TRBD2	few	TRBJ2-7	TGTGCCAGCGCAGCCGGGACTAGGTCCCACGAGCAGTACTTC	CASAAGTRSHEQYF
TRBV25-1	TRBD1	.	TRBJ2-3	TGTGCCAGCAGTGAGTCTAACAGGGGGCCCACAGATACGCAGTATTTT	CASSESNRGPTDTQYF
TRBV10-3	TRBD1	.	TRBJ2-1	TGTGCCATCAGAGGACAGGGGGAATGGAATGAGCAGTTCTTC	CAIRGQGEWNEQFF
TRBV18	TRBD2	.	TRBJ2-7	TGTGCCAGCTCACCACCTAGCGGGAGGCTAAACGAGCAGTACTTC	CASSPPSGRLNEQYF
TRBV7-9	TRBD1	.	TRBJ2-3	TGTGCCAGCAGTCGCTATGTCGGGACAGGCCAGTCGGATACGCAGTATTTT	CASSRYVGTGQSDTQYF
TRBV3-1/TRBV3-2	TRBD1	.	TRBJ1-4	TGTGCCAGCAGCCGCCGGACAGGAACTAATGAAAAACTGTTTTTT	CASSRRTGTNEKLFF
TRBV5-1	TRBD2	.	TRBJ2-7	TGCGCCAGCAGATTAGCGGGAGCCTCCGAGCAGTACTTC	CASRLAGASEQYF
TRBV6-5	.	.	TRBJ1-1	TGTGCCAGCAGTTACATTGAGACATCGAACACTGAAGCTTTCTTT	CASSYIETSNTEAFF
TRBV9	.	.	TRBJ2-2	TGTGCCAGCGGTTCCCCGACAGCCGGGGAGCTGTTTTTT	CASGSPTAGELFF
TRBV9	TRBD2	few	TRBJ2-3	TGTGCCAGCAGCCCGACTAGCCCCACAGATACGCAGTATTTT	CASSPTSPTDTQYF
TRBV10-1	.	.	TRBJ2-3	TGCGCCAGCAGTGAGAGCAGGGCCCAGGCGGTGCAGTATTTT	CASSESRAQAVQYF
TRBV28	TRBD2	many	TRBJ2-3	TGTGCCAGCAGGGGTCACGGACTAGCTAGAGACACAGATACGCAGTATTTT	CASRGHGLARDTDTQYF
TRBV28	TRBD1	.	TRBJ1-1	TGTGCCAGCAGTGTCAGGGGGAAAGCTTTCTTT	CASSVRGKAFF
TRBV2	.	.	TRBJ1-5	TGTGCCAGCAGTGAGTCAGGGCGCAATCAGCCCCAGCATTTT	CASSESGRNQPQHF
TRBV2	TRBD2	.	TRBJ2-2	TGTGCCAGCAGTAGCGGGAGGGCCCTATCCGGGGAGCTGTTTTTT	CASSSGRALSGELFF
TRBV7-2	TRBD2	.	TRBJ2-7	TGTGCCAGCAGCCCCGGGGGGGCCAGGGGCTACGAGCAGTACTTC	CASSPGGARGYEQYF
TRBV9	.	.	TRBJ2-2	TGTGCCAGCAGCCCGGTCGTACTTCCGAACACCGGGGAGCTGTTTTTT	CASSPVVLPNTGELFF
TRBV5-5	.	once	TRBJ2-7	TGTGCCAGCAGCTTTATTTCAGGGTCCCTCAACGAGCAGTACTTC	CASSFISGSLNEQYF
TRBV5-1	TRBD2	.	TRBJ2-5	TGCGCCAGCAGCTTGCCTGGGACTAGCGGGAACAAAGAGACCCAGTACTTC	CASSLPGTSGNKETQYF
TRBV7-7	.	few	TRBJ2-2	TGTGCTAGCAGCTTTGGTGGGAGCACCGGGGAGCTGTTTTTT	CASSFGGSTGELFF
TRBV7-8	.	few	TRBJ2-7	TGTGCCAGCAGCGCCCGTGTAGGGGGAAGCTCCTACGAGCAGTACTTC	CASSARVGGSSYEQYF